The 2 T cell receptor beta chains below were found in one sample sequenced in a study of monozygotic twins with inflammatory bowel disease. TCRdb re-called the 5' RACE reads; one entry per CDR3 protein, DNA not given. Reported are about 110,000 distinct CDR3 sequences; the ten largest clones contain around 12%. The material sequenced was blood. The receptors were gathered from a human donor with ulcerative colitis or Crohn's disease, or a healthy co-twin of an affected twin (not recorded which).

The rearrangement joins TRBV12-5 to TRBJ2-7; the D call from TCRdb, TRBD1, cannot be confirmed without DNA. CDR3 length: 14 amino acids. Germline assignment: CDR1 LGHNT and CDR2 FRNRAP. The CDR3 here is CASGLGARTYEQYF.

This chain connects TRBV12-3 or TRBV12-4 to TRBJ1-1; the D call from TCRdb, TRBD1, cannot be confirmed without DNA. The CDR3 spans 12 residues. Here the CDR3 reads CVTGTGDTEAFF.